These 4 T cell receptor beta chains came from one sample sequenced in a study of metastatic and nonmetastatic thyroid tumors. TCRdb re-processed the PCR reads through MiXCR. The data show thousands of clones, with about 32% seen just once and 15% to 20% held by the top ten. Thyroid surgery was preceded by no treatment in any patient. Sequenced input: adjacent normal tissue. The receptors originated from a female donor with papillary thyroid cancer or a benign thyroid nodule (not recorded which). Some clones in this sample may be carry-over from other donors' samples.

CDR3 protein: CASGLGTGVYEQYF. CDR3 in DNA: TGTGCCAGCGGTTTGGGGACAGGGGTGTACGAGCAGTACTTC. This chain joins TRBV2 and TRBJ2-7; 10 positions agree with TRBD1. Losses at the gene ends were 8 bases for V and 4 bases for J; bases not matched to a gene: 8. Per the germline V gene, CDR1 is SNHLY and CDR2 is FYNNEI. There are 14 residues in the CDR3.

This clone was counted a single time. The CDR3 DNA sequence: TGTGCCAGCAGCCAAGAGAGAAGACCTCGGGGGGACGGCTACACCTTC. It codes for CASSQERRPRGDGYTF. V gene TRBV4-2 combines with J gene TRBJ1-2; D might be TRBD1 (5 bases). Looked up from germline, CDR1 is LGHNA and CDR2 is YNFKEQ. This CDR3 comprises 16 residues. The V gene lost 0 bases and the J gene lost 8 bases, with 19 bases spanning the gap.

The rearrangement uses TRBV28 and TRBJ1-5; D is unresolved. Trimming pared 3 bases from V and 1 base from J, leaving 4 bases between. Germline V CDR1 and CDR2: MDHEN, SYDVKM. This CDR3 is 13 amino acids long. The CDR3: CASSFDSNQPQHF. CDR3 DNA sequence: TGTGCCAGCAGTTTTGACAGCAATCAGCCCCAGCATTTT.

On this clone: One end of the junction varies from germline; a read error may be responsible. This rearrangement joins TRBV19 to TRBJ1-1, with a possible D match to TRBD1 (6 bases). The CDR3 loop spans 14 amino acids. Germline V lookup: CDR1 LNHDA, CDR2 SQIVND (reference sequence). The CDR3 DNA is TGTGCCAGTAGAGGGCTCGGAGGGGACACTGAATCTTTCTTT. As protein: CASRGLGGDTESFF.